This record concerns one TCR beta chain sequence. These data belong to a study of blood T cell repertoires in COVID-19. The wider study: Acute-phase and convalescent COVID-19 samples originated in the United States, Italy and Spain. PBMCs, B-cell-depleted T cells, or T cells provided the cDNA or gDNA that made up the material.

Trimming shortened V by 4 bases and J by 1 base, and 7 bases separated the two germline ends. Germline assignment: CDR1 SGHAT and CDR2 FQNNGV. The CDR3 runs 13 residues. In the authors' workflow: From reference gene primer amplification, estimates of nucleated cell counts were derived. Assay used: immunoSEQ multiplex PCR; TCRdb lists only in-frame clones, some missing. That table furnishes V, J and clone size, whereas the DNA furnished D and trimming. This repertoire shows around 260,000 clones, 70% to 90% found once; its top ten account for over 0.55%. The rearrangement uses TRBV11-2 and TRBJ1-1; D might be TRBD1 (6 bases). Source material: peripheral blood. This TCR was recovered from a human donor in a cohort sampled during active COVID-19. CDR3 sequence reads: CASSWGRNTEAFF. CDR3 in DNA: TGTGCCAGCAGCTGGGGGCGGAACACTGAAGCTTTCTTT.